This TCR beta chain originates from a study of regulatory T cells in long-lasting Graves disease. Study observations and caveats: Under persistent disease, TRBV28, TRBJ1-2 and TRBJ2-5 were used preferentially. New patients shared some 980 public clonotypes, and persistent patients shared more, with about 2,700.

V was trimmed by 7 bases and J by 6 bases, leaving 24 bases between them. The germline CDR1 and CDR2 sequences are MNHEY and SMNVEV (reference sequence). The CDR3 runs to 16 residues. Regarding time point: persistent/refractory GD, antithyroid drugs over 5 years with positive TRAb. PBMC RNA served as the TCR library source. Investigators prepared the TCR beta libraries by applying iRepertoire HTBI primers and Arm-PCR of CDR3 regions. TCRdb used MiXCR to reprocess the multiplex PCR reads, holding one entry per CDR3 protein. Of about 420,000 distinct CDR3 sequences listed, about 20% were seen once; the top ten hold roughly 28%. Comments on this clonotype: The antigen remains unidentified.

The rearrangement links TRBV27 to TRBJ2-5; the D is unclear. Specimen: peripheral blood mononuclear cells (PBMCs), collected when the disease was refractory, from a patient treated with antithyroid drugs. This clonotype was obtained from a female donor with Graves disease. The CDR3 region is CASKLPSVNGLKTQYF. DNA of the CDR3: TGTGCCAGCAAATTGCCCTCGGTAAACGGATTGAAGACCCAGTACTTC.